This T cell receptor (beta chain) was recovered during a study of B cell selection in AIRE deficiency. Study results and limitations: Of some 4,000 shared Treg TCRbeta sequences, over 25% were healthy-only, 9.3% patient-only. Only TCRbeta was sequenced; roughly 38% of shared healthy Treg sequences appeared in Tconv. About 30% of healthy-shared Treg TCRbeta sequences appeared in patient Tconv cells. Shorter CDR3s marked shared Treg sequences, biased toward few non-templated insertions.

Some clones are missing from TCRdb's copy, which holds only in-frame ones; the method was immunoSEQ multiplex PCR. The sample lists tens of thousands of clones, around 97% occurring once. Sorting defined conventional CD4 T cells as CD4+CD127+. V shed 3 bases and J shed 0 bases, with 8 bases lying between them. The CDR3 consists of 15 residues. Germline V lookup: CDR1 MNHEY, CDR2 SVGAGI. Note on this clone: Its target is unknown.

The chain couples TRBV6-5 to TRBJ2-2, with D perhaps TRBD1 or TRBD2 (5 bases each). The receptor was isolated from a human donor with AIRE deficiency. Source material: conventional CD4+ T cells sorted from PBMCs. CDR3 protein: CASSYGTANTGELFF. CDR3 DNA sequence: TGTGCCAGCAGTTATGGGACGGCGAACACCGGGGAGCTGTTTTTT.